This TCR beta chain was observed in a study of blood T cell repertoires in COVID-19. Across the study: Researchers got acute and convalescent COVID-19 samples from the United States, Italy and Spain.

Germline CDR1 and CDR2: SGHTA and FQGNSA. V lost 0 bases to trimming and J lost 8 bases, with 6 bases between them. The CDR3 is 12 residues long. In the study's own analysis: Cell counts per sample came from amplifying reference gene primers. Sequencing used immunoSEQ multiplex PCR; TCRdb keeps in-frame clones, though not all of them. V and J calls plus clone size are reproduced from that table; the DNA served to infer D and trimming. This table holds roughly 240,000 clones, approximately 86% found once. Membership in each cohort depended on participant-reported clinical history. This sequence originates from a woman aged 30 to 39 with acute COVID-19. Sequencing was carried out using PBMCs or T cells enriched from blood (not recorded which). This chain links TRBV7-2 with TRBJ2-3; D gene unclear. Here the CDR3 reads CASSLALGTQYF. The CDR3 DNA reads as TGTGCCAGCAGCTTAGCGCTAGGTACGCAGTATTTT. Variable domain in full (rest from reference TRBV7-2 and TRBJ2-3): GAGVSQSPSNKVTEKGKDVELRCDPISGHTALYWYRQSLGQGLEFLIYFQGNSAPDKSGLPSDRFSAERTGGSVSTLTIQRTQQEDSAVYLCASSLALGTQYFGPGTRLTVL.